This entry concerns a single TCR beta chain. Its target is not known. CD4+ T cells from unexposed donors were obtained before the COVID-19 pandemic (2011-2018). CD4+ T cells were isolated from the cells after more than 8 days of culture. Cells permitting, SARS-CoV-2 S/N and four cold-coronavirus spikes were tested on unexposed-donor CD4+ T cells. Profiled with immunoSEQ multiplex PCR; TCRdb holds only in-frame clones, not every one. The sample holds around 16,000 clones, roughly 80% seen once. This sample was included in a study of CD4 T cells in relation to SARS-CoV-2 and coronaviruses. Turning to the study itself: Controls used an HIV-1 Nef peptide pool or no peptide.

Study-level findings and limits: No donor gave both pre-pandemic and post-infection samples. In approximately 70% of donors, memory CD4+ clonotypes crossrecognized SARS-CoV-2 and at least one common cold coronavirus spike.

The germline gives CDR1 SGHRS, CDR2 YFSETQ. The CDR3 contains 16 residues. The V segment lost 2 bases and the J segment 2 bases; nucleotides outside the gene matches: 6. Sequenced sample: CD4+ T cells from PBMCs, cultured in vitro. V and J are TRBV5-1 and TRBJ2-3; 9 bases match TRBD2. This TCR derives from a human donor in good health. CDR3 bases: TGCGCCAGCAGCTTTCGCGGGAGGGCCAACACAGATACGCAGTATTTT. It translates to CASSFRGRANTDTQYF.